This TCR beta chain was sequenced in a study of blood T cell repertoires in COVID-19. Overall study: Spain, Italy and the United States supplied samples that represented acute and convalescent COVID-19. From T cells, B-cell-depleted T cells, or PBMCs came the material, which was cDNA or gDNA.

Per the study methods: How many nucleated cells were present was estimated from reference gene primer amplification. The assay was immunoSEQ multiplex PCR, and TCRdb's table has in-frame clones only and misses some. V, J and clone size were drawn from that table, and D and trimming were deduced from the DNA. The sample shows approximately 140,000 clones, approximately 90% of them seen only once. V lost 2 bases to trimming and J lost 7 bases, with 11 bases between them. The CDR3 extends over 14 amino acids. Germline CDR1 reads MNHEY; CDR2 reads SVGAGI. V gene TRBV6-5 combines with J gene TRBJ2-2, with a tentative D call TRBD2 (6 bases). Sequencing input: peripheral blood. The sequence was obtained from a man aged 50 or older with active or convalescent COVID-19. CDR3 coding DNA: TGTGCCAGCAGTTACCGACTAGACGGCGGGGAGCTGTTTTTT. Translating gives CASSYRLDGGELFF.